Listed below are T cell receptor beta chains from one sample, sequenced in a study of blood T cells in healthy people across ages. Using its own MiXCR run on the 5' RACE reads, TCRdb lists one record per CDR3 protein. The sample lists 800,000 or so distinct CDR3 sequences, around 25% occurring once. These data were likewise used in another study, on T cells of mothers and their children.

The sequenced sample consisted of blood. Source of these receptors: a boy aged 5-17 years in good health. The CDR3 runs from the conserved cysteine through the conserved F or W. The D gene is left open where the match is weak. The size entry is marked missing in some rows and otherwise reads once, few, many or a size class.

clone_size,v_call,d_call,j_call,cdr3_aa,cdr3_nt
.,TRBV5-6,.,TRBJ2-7,CASSLGNEVEQYF,TGTGCCAGCAGCTTGGGGAATGAGGTCGAGCAGTACTTC
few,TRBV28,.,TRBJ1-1,CASSLSTGILEAFF,TGTGCCAGCAGTTTATCCACAGGGATTCTCGAAGCTTTCTTT
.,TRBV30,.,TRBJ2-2,CAWRPGGDTGELFF,TGTGCCTGGCGGCCCGGGGGAGACACCGGGGAGCTGTTTTTT
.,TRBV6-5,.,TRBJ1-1,CASSDEISEAFF,TGTGCCAGCAGTGACGAGATCTCGGAAGCTTTCTTT
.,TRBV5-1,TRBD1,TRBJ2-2,CASSLTRDSENTGELFF,TGCGCCAGCAGCTTGACTAGGGACAGCGAGAACACCGGGGAGCTGTTTTTT
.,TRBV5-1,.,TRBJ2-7,CASSPGPDRPLHEQYF,TGCGCCAGCAGCCCGGGTCCCGACAGGCCGCTCCACGAGCAGTACTTC
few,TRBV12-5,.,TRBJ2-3,CASSAADERTDTQYF,TGTGCTAGTTCCGCCGCCGATGAACGCACAGATACGCAGTATTTT
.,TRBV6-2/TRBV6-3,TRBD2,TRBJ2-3,CASSPTSSTSTDTQYF,TGTGCCAGCAGCCCGACTAGCTCAACTAGCACAGATACGCAGTATTTT
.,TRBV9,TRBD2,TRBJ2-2,CASSVLAGAGELFF,TGTGCCAGCAGCGTTCTAGCGGGAGCCGGGGAGCTGTTTTTT
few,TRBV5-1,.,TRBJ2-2,CASSLDGASTGELLF,TGCGCCAGCAGCTTGGATGGGGCTAGCACCGGGGAGCTGCTTTTT
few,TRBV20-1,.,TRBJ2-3,CSAGQSTDTQYF,TGCAGTGCCGGACAGAGCACAGATACGCAGTATTTT
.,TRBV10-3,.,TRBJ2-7,CAIRGDSYTYEQYF,TGTGCCATAAGGGGGGACAGCTATACCTACGAGCAGTACTTC
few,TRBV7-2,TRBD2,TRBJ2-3,CASSLALAGGFDTQYF,TGTGCCAGCAGCTTGGCTCTAGCGGGGGGCTTCGATACGCAGTATTTT
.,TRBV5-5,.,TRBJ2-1,CASSLGANSYNEQFF,TGTGCCAGCAGCTTGGGTGCGAACTCCTACAATGAGCAGTTCTTC
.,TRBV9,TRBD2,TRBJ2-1,CASSVRGGSYNEQFF,TGTGCCAGCAGCGTGCGGGGGGGCTCCTACAATGAGCAGTTCTTC
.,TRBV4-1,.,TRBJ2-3,CASSRLGGRTDTQYF,TGCGCCAGCAGCCGCCTAGGGGGACGCACAGATACGCAGTATTTT
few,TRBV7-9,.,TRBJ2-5,CASSDIGPGGETQYF,TGTGCCAGCAGCGACATAGGGCCCGGTGGGGAGACCCAGTACTTC
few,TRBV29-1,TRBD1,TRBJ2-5,CSVGGQGFQETQYF,TGCAGCGTTGGAGGACAGGGGTTTCAAGAGACCCAGTACTTC
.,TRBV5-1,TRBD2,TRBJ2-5,CASSSGLAGVGETQYF,TGCGCCAGCAGCTCGGGACTAGCGGGAGTCGGGGAGACCCAGTACTTC
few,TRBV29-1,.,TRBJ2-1,CSVDPTGVYNEQFF,TGCAGCGTTGACCCGACAGGAGTATACAATGAGCAGTTCTTC
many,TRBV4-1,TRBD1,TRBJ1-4,CASSQTPGTGHEKLFF,TGCGCCAGCAGCCAAACTCCCGGGACAGGGCATGAAAAACTGTTTTTT
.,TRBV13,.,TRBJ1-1,CASRRRGFAAEAFF,TGTGCCAGCAGAAGACGAGGGTTCGCGGCTGAAGCTTTCTTT
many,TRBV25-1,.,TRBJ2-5,CASSEVGSEGETQYF,TGTGCCAGCAGTGAAGTAGGATCGGAGGGAGAGACCCAGTACTTC
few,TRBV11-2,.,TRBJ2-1,CASSTRGGAHAQPYNEQFF,TGTGCCAGCAGCACACGAGGAGGGGCTCACGCGCAACCCTACAATGAGCAGTTCTTC
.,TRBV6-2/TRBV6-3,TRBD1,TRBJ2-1,CASSPGQGVLNEQFF,TGTGCCAGCAGCCCGGGACAGGGGGTTTTAAATGAGCAGTTCTTC
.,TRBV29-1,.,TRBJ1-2,CSVEGRPYGYTF,TGCAGCGTTGAAGGAAGACCCTATGGCTACACCTTC
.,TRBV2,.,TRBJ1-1,CASSLDKGGMNTEAFF,TGTGCCAGCAGCCTCGATAAGGGAGGGATGAACACTGAAGCTTTCTTT
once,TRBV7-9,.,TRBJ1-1,CASGREVEAFF,TGTGCCAGCGGAAGGGAGGTTGAAGCTTTCTTT
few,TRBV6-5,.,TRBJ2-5,CASKGSLF,TGTGCCAGCAAGGGCAGCCTCTTC
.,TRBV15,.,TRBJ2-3,CATSREVLGPDTQYF,TGTGCCACCAGCAGAGAGGTACTAGGGCCAGATACGCAGTATTTT
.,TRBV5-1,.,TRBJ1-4,CASSSGTPAGNEKLFF,TGCGCCAGCAGCTCCGGGACACCCGCGGGTAATGAAAAACTGTTTTTT
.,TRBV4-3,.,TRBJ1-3,CASSQDKGGIGNTIYF,TGCGCCAGCAGCCAAGACAAGGGAGGCATTGGAAACACCATATATTTT
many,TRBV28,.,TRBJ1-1,CASTGNTEAFF,TGTGCCAGCACCGGGAACACTGAAGCTTTCTTT
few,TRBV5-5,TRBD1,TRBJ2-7,CASSKQGASLNYEQYF,TGTGCCAGCAGCAAACAGGGGGCCTCCTTAAACTACGAGCAGTACTTC
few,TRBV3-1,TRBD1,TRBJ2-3,CASSQPGTGGADTQYF,TGTGCCAGCAGCCAACCTGGGACAGGCGGCGCAGATACGCAGTATTTT
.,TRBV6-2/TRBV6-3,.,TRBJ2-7,CASRDPWVHEQYF,TGTGCCAGCAGGGACCCCTGGGTCCACGAGCAGTACTTC
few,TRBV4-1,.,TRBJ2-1,CASSPEGDVDNEQFF,TGCGCCAGCAGCCCAGAAGGGGACGTTGACAATGAGCAGTTCTTC
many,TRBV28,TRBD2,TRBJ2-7,CASSSLAGGPYEQYF,TGTGCCAGCAGTTCTCTAGCGGGAGGGCCCTACGAGCAGTACTTC
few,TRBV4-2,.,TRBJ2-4,CASSQQDRDTNIQYF,TGTGCCAGCAGCCAACAAGACCGGGACACTAACATTCAGTACTTC
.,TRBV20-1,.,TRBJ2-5,CSARPRNRETQYF,TGCAGTGCTAGGCCTCGTAATCGAGAGACCCAGTACTTC
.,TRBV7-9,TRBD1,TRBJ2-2,CASSQGRTGEAGELFF,TGTGCCAGCAGCCAAGGACGGACAGGGGAGGCCGGGGAGCTGTTTTTT
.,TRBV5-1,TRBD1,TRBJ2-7,CASSLLGTGGLTYEQYF,TGCGCCAGCAGCTTGTTGGGGACAGGGGGCCTCACCTACGAGCAGTACTTC
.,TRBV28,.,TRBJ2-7,CASSLHWFLLEAHEQYF,TGTGCCAGCAGTTTACATTGGTTTTTACTAGAAGCCCACGAGCAGTACTTC